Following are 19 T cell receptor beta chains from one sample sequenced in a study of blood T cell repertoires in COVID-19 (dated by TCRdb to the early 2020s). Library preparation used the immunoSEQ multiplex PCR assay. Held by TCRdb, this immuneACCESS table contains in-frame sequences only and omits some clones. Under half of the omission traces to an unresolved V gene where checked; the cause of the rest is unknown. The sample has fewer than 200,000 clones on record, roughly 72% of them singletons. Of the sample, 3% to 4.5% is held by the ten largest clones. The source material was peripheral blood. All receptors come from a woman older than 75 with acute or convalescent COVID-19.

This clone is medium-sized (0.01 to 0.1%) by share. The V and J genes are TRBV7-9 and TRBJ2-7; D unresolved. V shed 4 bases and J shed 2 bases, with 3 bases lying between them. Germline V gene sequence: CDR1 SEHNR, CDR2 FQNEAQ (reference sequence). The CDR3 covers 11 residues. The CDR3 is CASSSTYEQYF. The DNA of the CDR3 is TGTGCCAGCAGCTCAACCTACGAGCAGTACTTC.

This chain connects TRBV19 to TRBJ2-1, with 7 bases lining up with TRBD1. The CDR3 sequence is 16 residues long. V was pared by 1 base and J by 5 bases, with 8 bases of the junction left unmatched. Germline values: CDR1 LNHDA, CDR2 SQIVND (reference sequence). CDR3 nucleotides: TGTGCCAGTAGTATAGCGGGACAGAAGAGAGACAATGAGCAGTTCTTC. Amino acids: CASSIAGQKRDNEQFF.

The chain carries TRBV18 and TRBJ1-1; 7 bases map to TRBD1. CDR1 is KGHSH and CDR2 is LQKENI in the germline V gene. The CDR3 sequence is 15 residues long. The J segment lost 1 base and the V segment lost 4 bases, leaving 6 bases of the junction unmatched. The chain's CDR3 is CASSRDRVGNTEAFF. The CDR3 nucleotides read TGTGCCAGCTCACGCGACAGGGTCGGGAACACTGAAGCTTTCTTT.

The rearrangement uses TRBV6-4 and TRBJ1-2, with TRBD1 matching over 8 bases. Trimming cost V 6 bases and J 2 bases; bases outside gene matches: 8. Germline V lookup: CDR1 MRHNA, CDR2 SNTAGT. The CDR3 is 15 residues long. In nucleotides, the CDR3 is TGTGCCAGCAGCGTAACCGGGACAGGCAACTATGGCTACACCTTC. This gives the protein CASSVTGTGNYGYTF.

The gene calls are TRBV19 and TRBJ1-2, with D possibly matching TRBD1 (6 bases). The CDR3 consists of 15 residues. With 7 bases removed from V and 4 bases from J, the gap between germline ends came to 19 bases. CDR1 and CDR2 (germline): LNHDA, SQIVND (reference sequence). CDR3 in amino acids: CASTERQVFVYGYTF. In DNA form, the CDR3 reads TGTGCCAGTACCGAAAGACAGGTTTTTGTCTATGGCTACACCTTC. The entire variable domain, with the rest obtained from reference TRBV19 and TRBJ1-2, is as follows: DGGITQSPKYLFRKEGQNVTLSCEQNLNHDAMYWYRQDPGQGLRLIYYSQIVNDFQKGDIAEGYSVSREKKESFPLTVTSAQKNPTAFYLCASTERQVFVYGYTFGSGTRLTVV.

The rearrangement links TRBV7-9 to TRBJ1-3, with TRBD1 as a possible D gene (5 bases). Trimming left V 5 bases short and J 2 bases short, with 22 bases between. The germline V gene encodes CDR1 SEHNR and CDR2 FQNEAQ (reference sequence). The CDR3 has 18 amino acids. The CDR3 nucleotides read TGTGCCAGCAGCAATAAACCCGTGCAGGGATATCCTGGAAACACCATATATTTT. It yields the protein CASSNKPVQGYPGNTIYF.

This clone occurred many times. In DNA, the CDR3 is TGTGCCAGCAGCTTAGGGGGCTCCGGGCACATTCAGTACTTC. As protein: CASSLGGSGHIQYF. The chain recombines TRBV7-9 with TRBJ2-4, with a possible D match to TRBD1 (5 bases). The CDR3 totals 14 residues. V was cut by 1 base and J by 8 bases, with 12 bases left in between. Germline CDR1 reads SEHNR; CDR2 reads FQNEAQ (reference sequence).

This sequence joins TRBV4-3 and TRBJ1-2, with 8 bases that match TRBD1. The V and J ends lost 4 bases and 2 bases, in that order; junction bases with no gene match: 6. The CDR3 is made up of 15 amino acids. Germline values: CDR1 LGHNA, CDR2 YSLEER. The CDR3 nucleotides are TGCGCCAGCAGCCGGACAGGGTGGGACAACTATGGCTACACCTTC. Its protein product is CASSRTGWDNYGYTF.

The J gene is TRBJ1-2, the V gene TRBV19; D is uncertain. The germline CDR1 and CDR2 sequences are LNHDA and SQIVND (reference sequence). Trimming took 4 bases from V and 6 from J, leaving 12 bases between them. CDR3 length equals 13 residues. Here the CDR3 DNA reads TGTGCCAGTAGTAGCCAGACAAGAAATGGCTACACCTTC. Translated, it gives CASSSQTRNGYTF.

The CDR3 protein is CASSQGTADTQYF. CDR3 nucleotides: TGTGCCAGTAGTCAGGGTACAGCGGATACGCAGTATTTT. The J gene is TRBJ2-3, the V gene TRBV19, with D tentatively TRBD1 (5 bases). Germline CDR1 LNHDA, CDR2 SQIVND (reference sequence). This CDR3 is 13 amino acids long. Trimming took off 5 bases at V and 6 bases at J, with 12 bases between the two ends.

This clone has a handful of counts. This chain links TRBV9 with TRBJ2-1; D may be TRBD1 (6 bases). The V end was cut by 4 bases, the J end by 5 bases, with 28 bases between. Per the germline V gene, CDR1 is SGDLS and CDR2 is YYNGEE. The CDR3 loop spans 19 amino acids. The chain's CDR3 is CASSPAALGHPAEDNEQFF. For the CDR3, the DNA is TGTGCCAGCAGCCCAGCAGCTCTGGGACACCCCGCCGAGGACAATGAGCAGTTCTTC.

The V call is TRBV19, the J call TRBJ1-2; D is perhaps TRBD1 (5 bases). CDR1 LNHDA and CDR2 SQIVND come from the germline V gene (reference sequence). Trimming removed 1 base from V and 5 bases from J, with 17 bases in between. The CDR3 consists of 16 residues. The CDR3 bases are TGTGCCAGTAGTATAGGAGGTATAGGGCAGGGATATGGCTACACCTTC. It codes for CASSIGGIGQGYGYTF. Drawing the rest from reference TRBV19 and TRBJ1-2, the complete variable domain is DGGITQSPKYLFRKEGQNVTLSCEQNLNHDAMYWYRQDPGQGLRLIYYSQIVNDFQKGDIAEGYSVSREKKESFPLTVTSAQKNPTAFYLCASSIGGIGQGYGYTFGSGTRLTVV.

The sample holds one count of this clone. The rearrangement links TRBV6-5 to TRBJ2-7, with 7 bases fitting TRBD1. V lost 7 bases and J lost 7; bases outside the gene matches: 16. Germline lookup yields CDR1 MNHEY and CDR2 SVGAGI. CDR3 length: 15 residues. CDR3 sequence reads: CASTPSSDRLWEQYF. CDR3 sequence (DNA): TGTGCCAGCACCCCATCCTCGGACAGGCTATGGGAGCAGTACTTC.

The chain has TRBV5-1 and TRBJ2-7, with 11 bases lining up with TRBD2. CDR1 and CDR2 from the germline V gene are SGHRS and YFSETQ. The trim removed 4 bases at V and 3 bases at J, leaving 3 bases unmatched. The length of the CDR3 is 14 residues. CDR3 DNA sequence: TGCGCCAGCAGCGGGGGGACTAGCGGCTACGAGCAGTACTTC. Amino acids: CASSGGTSGYEQYF.

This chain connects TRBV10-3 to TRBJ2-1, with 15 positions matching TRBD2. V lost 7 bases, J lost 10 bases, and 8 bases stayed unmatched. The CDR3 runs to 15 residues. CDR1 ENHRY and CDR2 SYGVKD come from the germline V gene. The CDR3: CAITEGTSGGNEQFF. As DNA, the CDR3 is TGTGCCATCACCGAGGGGACTAGCGGGGGGAACGAGCAGTTCTTC.

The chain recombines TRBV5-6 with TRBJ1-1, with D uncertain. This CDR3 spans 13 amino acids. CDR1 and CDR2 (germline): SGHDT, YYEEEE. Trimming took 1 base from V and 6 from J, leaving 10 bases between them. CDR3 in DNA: TGTGCCAGCAGCTTGTTGGGCTGGGCTGAAGCTTTCTTT. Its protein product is CASSLLGWAEAFF.

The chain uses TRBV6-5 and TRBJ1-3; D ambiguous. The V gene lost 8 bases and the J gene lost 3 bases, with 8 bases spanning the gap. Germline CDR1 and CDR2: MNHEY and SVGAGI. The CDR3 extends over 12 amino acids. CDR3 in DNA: TGTGCCAGCGGCCAGAATGGAAACACCATATATTTT. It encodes CASGQNGNTIYF.

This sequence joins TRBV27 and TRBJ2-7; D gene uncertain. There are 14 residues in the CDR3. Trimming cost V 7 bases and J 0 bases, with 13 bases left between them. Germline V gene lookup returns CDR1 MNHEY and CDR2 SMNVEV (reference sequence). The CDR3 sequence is CASIQNNPSYEQYF. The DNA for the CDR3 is TGTGCCAGCATCCAGAACAATCCCTCCTACGAGCAGTACTTC.

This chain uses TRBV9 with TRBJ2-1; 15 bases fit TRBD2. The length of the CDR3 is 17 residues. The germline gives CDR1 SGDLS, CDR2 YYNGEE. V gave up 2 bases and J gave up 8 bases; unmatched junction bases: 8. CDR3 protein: CASSVGTSGRWSHEQFF. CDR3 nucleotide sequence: TGTGCCAGCAGCGTCGGGACTAGCGGGAGGTGGTCACATGAGCAGTTCTTC.